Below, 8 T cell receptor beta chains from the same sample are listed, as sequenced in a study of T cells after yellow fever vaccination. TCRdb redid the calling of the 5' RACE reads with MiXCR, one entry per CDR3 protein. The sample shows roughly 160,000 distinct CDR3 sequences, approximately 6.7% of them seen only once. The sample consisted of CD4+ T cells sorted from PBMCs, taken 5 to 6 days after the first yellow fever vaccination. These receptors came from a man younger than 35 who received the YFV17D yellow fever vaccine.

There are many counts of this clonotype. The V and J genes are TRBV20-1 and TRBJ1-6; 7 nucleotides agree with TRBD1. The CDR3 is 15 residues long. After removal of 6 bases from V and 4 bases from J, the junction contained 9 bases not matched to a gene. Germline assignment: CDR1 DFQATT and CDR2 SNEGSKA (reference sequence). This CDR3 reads CSAGPPGQYNSPLHF. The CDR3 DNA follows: TGCAGTGCCGGACCCCCGGGACAGTATAATTCACCCCTCCACTTT.

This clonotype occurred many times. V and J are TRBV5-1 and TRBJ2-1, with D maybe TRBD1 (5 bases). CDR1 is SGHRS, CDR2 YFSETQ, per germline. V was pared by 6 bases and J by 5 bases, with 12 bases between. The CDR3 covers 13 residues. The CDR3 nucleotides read TGCGCCAGCACTATTCAGGGAAACAATGAGCAGTTCTTC. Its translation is CASTIQGNNEQFF. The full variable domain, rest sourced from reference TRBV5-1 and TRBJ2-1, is KAGVTQTPRYLIKTRGQQVTLSCSPISGHRSVSWYQQTPGQGLQFLFEYFSETQRNKGNFPGRFSGRQFSNSRSEMNVSTLELGDSALYLCASTIQGNNEQFFGPGTRLTVL.

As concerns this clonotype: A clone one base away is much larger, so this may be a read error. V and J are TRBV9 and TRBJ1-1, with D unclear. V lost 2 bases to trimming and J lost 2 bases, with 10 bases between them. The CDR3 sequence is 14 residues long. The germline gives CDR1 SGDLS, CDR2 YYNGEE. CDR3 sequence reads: CASSVREANTEAFF. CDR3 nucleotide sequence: TGTGCCAGCAGCGTCCGGGAGGCCAACACTGAAGCTTTCTTT.

Here the CDR3 DNA reads TGCGCCAGCAGCTTGGCTGGGACGGAGACCCAGTACTTC. Translating it yields CASSLAGTETQYF. J is TRBJ2-5 and V is TRBV5-1, with D possibly called TRBD1 or TRBD2 (5 bases each). Trimming left V 0 bases short and J 5 bases short, with 8 bases between. This CDR3 spans 13 amino acids. Germline V gives CDR1 SGHRS, CDR2 YFSETQ.

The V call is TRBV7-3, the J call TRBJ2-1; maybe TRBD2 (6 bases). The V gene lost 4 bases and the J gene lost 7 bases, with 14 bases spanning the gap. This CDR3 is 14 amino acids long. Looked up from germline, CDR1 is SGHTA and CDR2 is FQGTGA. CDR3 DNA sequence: TGTGCCAGCAGCTCCCGCGGGGCAGTAAATGAGCAGTTCTTC. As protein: CASSSRGAVNEQFF.

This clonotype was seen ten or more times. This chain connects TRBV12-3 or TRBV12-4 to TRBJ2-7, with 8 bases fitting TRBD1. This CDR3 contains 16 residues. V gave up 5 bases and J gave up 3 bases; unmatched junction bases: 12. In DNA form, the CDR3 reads TGTGCCAGCAGTCCAGGGGGCGCAGGTAGCGGCTACGAGCAGTACGTC. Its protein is CASSPGGAGSGYEQYV.

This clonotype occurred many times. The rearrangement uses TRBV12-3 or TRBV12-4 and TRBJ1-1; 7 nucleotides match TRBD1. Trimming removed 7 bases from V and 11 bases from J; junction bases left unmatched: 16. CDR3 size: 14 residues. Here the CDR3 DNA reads TGTGCCAGCATCCGACAGGGACCCGGCCACGAGGCTTTCTTT. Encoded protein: CASIRQGPGHEAFF.

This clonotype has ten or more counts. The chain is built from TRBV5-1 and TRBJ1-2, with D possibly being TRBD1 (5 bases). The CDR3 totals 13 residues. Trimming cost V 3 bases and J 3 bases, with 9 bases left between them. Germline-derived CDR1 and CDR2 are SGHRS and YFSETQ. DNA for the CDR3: TGCGCCAGCAGCTCCGGGACGGACTATGGCTACACCTTC. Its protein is CASSSGTDYGYTF.